Below are 28 T cell receptor beta chains sequenced from a single sample in a study of blood T cell repertoires in COVID-19. TCRdb's table, derived via immunoSEQ multiplex PCR, lists solely in-frame clones and lacks some. The table records 35,000 to 55,000 clones, around 89% of them present only once. Sequenced input: peripheral blood. All receptors derive from a middle-aged man with active COVID-19.

In its sample, this clone was seen a few times. V is TRBV5-1 and J is TRBJ2-7; 8 bases align to TRBD1. The CDR3 is 15 residues long. The V segment lost 3 bases and the J segment 2 bases; nucleotides outside the gene matches: 7. CDR1 is SGHRS, CDR2 YFSETQ, per germline. The DNA for the CDR3 is TGCGCCAGCAGCTCGACGGACAGGGCAACCTACGAGCAGTACTTC. It is translated as CASSSTDRATYEQYF. The full variable domain, rest sourced from reference TRBV5-1 and TRBJ2-7, is KAGVTQTPRYLIKTRGQQVTLSCSPISGHRSVSWYQQTPGQGLQFLFEYFSETQRNKGNFPGRFSGRQFSNSRSEMNVSTLELGDSALYLCASSSTDRATYEQYFGPGTRLTVT.

This rearrangement joins TRBV10-3 to TRBJ1-5; no definite D call. The CDR3 has 15 amino acids. Germline V lookup: CDR1 ENHRY, CDR2 SYGVKD. Between the trimmed V and J ends, which lost 6 bases and 0 bases, there was a span of 12 bases. The CDR3 DNA sequence: TGTGCCATCAGGAAGGAGGGAAATAGCAATCAGCCCCAGCATTTT. It translates to CAIRKEGNSNQPQHF.

The chain uses TRBV5-8 and TRBJ2-7, with 8 bases that match TRBD1. Germline V gives CDR1 SGHTS, CDR2 YDEGEE. The CDR3 extends over 14 amino acids. The junction had 4 bases not matched to a gene; V was cut back by 0 bases and J by 5 bases. CDR3 sequence: CASSLGTGYNEQYF. DNA of the CDR3: TGTGCCAGCAGCTTGGGGACAGGGTATAACGAGCAGTACTTC. Complete variable domain (other parts from reference TRBV5-8 and TRBJ2-7): EAGVTQSPTHLIKTRGQQATLRCSPISGHTSVYWYQQALGLGLQFLLWYDEGEERNRGNFPPRFSGRQFPNYSSELNVNALELEDSALYLCASSLGTGYNEQYFGPGTRLTVT.

V usage is TRBV4-2 and J usage is TRBJ1-4; TRBD1 matches 9 bases. The CDR3 runs to 15 residues. In germline, CDR1 is LGHNA, CDR2 YNFKEQ. J lost 7 bases, V lost 4 bases, and 7 bases had no gene match. The CDR3 loop reads CASSPSGTGSEKLFF. The CDR3 DNA is TGTGCCAGCAGCCCGAGCGGGACAGGGTCTGAAAAACTGTTTTTT.

This chain links TRBV6-1 with TRBJ1-5, with D tentatively TRBD1 (6 bases). The germline gives CDR1 MNHNS, CDR2 SASEGT. The CDR3 totals 18 residues. V was cut by 1 base and J by 0 bases, with 16 bases left in between. The chain's CDR3 is CASSEGTARLYSNQPQHF. The CDR3 DNA reads as TGTGCCAGCAGTGAAGGGACAGCGAGGCTTTATAGCAATCAGCCCCAGCATTTT.

The chain uses TRBV25-1 and TRBJ1-2; possible D gene TRBD1, 5 bases. The CDR3 is 13 amino acids. Trimming took 3 bases from V and 7 from J, leaving 12 bases between them. Germline V gene sequence: CDR1 MGHDK, CDR2 SYGVNS. The CDR3 spells CASSDRWQGGYTF. CDR3 DNA: TGTGCCAGCAGTGATCGTTGGCAGGGTGGCTACACCTTC.

The rearrangement joins TRBV11-2 to TRBJ1-4, with D possibly matching TRBD1 (6 bases). Trimming pared 5 bases from V and 0 bases from J, leaving 13 bases between. The CDR3 runs 16 residues. Germline V gives CDR1 SGHAT, CDR2 FQNNGV. The CDR3 region has the DNA TGTGCCAGCAGCGCCGACAGGTACACAACTAATGAAAAACTGTTTTTT. Protein: CASSADRYTTNEKLFF.

This chain uses TRBV2 with TRBJ2-3; 8 bases are shared with TRBD2. Germline V gene lookup returns CDR1 SNHLY and CDR2 FYNNEI. This CDR3 has 15 amino acids. Trimming took 9 bases from V and 2 from J; bases not matched to a gene: 10. DNA of the CDR3: TGTGCCAGTAAGTTTGAGCGGGGGATCACAGATACGCAGTATTTT. It specifies CASKFERGITDTQYF.

The J gene is TRBJ2-2, the V gene TRBV2; D is perhaps TRBD2 (7 bases). The ends were cut back, 7 bases at V and 6 bases at J, with 15 bases in the middle. Looked up from germline, CDR1 is SNHLY and CDR2 is FYNNEI. This CDR3 has 14 amino acids. As DNA, the CDR3 is TGTGCCAGCATTCGTGGGGGGGCCTCCGGGGAGCTGTTTTTT. Translated, it gives CASIRGGASGELFF.

The CDR3 is CASSSQASYNEQFF. The CDR3 bases are TGTGCCAGCAGTTCACAGGCCTCCTACAATGAGCAGTTCTTC. The rearrangement links TRBV27 to TRBJ2-1, with a tentative D call TRBD1 (5 bases). This CDR3 comprises 14 residues. Germline CDR1 MNHEY, CDR2 SMNVEV (reference sequence). The V and J ends lost 4 bases and 0 bases respectively, with 7 bases between them.

This chain links TRBV13 with TRBJ2-1; 9 nucleotides align to TRBD1. The length of the CDR3 is 15 residues. The V and J ends lost 3 bases and 2 bases, in that order; junction bases with no gene match: 2. CDR1 is PRHDT and CDR2 is FYEKMQ in the germline V gene (reference sequence). The CDR3 DNA reads TGTGCCAGCAGCTTCGGACAGGGGACCTACAATGAGCAGTTCTTC. Residues: CASSFGQGTYNEQFF.

This chain links TRBV19 with TRBJ1-2; D may be TRBD1 (6 bases). Germline V gene data show CDR1 as LNHDA and CDR2 as SQIVND (reference sequence). This CDR3 is built from 14 residues. With 3 bases removed from V and 1 base from J, the gap between germline ends came to 9 bases. The CDR3, as DNA: TGTGCCAGTAGTATTCAGGGGAGTAACTATGGCTACACCTTC. It translates to CASSIQGSNYGYTF.

The chain's CDR3 is CASSYQGGQKDGYTF. The CDR3 bases are TGTGCCAGCAGTTACCAGGGGGGACAGAAGGATGGCTACACCTTC. This rearrangement joins TRBV6-5 to TRBJ1-2; 7 positions agree with TRBD1. The CDR3 has 15 amino acids. Germline CDR1 is MNHEY and CDR2 is SVGAGI. Trimming removed 2 bases from V and 6 bases from J; junction bases left unmatched: 9.

This chain connects TRBV15 to TRBJ1-2; unclear D gene. CDR1 LNHNV and CDR2 YYDKDF come from the germline V gene (reference sequence). The CDR3 totals 15 residues. Trimming stripped 1 base from V and 0 bases from J, with 9 bases between. As DNA, the CDR3 is TGTGCCACCAGCAGAGTTCGCTCTACTAACTATGGCTACACCTTC. Translated: CATSRVRSTNYGYTF. The entire variable domain, with the rest obtained from reference TRBV15 and TRBJ1-2, is as follows: DAMVIQNPRYQVTQFGKPVTLSCSQTLNHNVMYWYQQKSSQAPKLLFHYYDKDFNNEADTPDNFQSRRPNTSFCFLDIRSPGLGDTAMYLCATSRVRSTNYGYTFGSGTRLTVV.

The gene calls are TRBV3-1 (or the pseudogene TRBV3-2) and TRBJ2-7; D may be TRBD2 (5 bases). V lost 4 bases, J lost 4 bases, and 5 bases lay in between. Germline lookup yields CDR1 LGHDT and CDR2 YNNKEL (reference sequence). This CDR3 region has 11 residues. The CDR3 region is CASSRGYEQYF. The CDR3 coding sequence is TGTGCCAGCAGCCGAGGGTACGAGCAGTACTTC.

V and J are TRBV3-1 (or the pseudogene TRBV3-2) and TRBJ1-2, with unresolved D. The germline CDR1 and CDR2 sequences are LGHDT and YNNKEL (reference sequence). The CDR3 extends over 16 amino acids. Trimming shortened V by 0 bases and J by 2 bases, and 13 bases separated the two germline ends. CDR3 sequence reads: CASSQDGFGRNYGYTF. CDR3 DNA sequence: TGTGCCAGCAGCCAAGATGGTTTTGGGAGGAACTATGGCTACACCTTC.

This sequence joins TRBV24-1 and TRBJ2-3, with 8 nucleotides matching TRBD1. The V and J ends lost 9 bases and 8 bases, in that order; junction bases with no gene match: 9. There are 13 residues in the CDR3. Germline-derived CDR1 and CDR2 are KGHDR and SFDVKD. CDR3 residues: CATSGQGIGTQYF. Here the CDR3 DNA reads TGTGCCACCTCTGGACAGGGTATAGGTACGCAGTATTTT.

The V call is TRBV9, the J call TRBJ1-1; 7 bases align to TRBD1. The CDR3 has 14 amino acids. V was pared by 4 bases and J by 4 bases, with 7 bases of the junction left unmatched. Germline V gene lookup returns CDR1 SGDLS and CDR2 YYNGEE. Here the CDR3 DNA reads TGTGCCAGCAGCCCAAACAGGGGTATCACTGAAGCTTTCTTT. The encoded protein is CASSPNRGITEAFF.

The chain carries TRBV20-1 and TRBJ1-5; no clear D gene. V gave up 3 bases and J gave up 4 bases, with 16 bases separating them. This CDR3 comprises 15 residues. Germline V gene lookup returns CDR1 DFQATT and CDR2 SNEGSKA (reference sequence). The CDR3 sequence: CSASDSGKPNQPQHF. DNA of the CDR3: TGCAGTGCTAGTGATTCGGGTAAACCAAATCAGCCCCAGCATTTT.

The V gene is TRBV2, the J gene TRBJ1-1; perhaps TRBD1 as D (5 bases). The ends were cut back, 4 bases at V and 3 bases at J, with 6 bases in the middle. CDR3 length equals 12 residues. Germline CDR1 is SNHLY and CDR2 is FYNNEI. CDR3 loop: CASSGQYTEAFF. CDR3 nucleotide sequence: TGTGCCAGCAGTGGACAGTACACTGAAGCTTTCTTT.

This clone was seen only once. CDR3 DNA sequence: TGTGCCACCAGCAGAGATGCAGGGAAAGGTAACACCATATATTTT. Its translation: CATSRDAGKGNTIYF. V is TRBV15 and J is TRBJ1-3, with D maybe TRBD1 (5 bases). The V and J ends lost 0 bases and 7 bases respectively, with 13 bases between them. CDR1 and CDR2 from the germline V gene are LNHNV and YYDKDF (reference sequence). The CDR3 totals 15 residues.

The V and J genes are TRBV12-1 and TRBJ2-5; TRBD2 is the table's D call and was not checked against the DNA. TRBV12-1 is flagged as a pseudogene. The CDR3 loop spans 17 amino acids. CDR3 protein: CASSFPYGDPAQETQYF. For the CDR3, the DNA is TGTGCCAGCAGCTTCCCTTACGGGGATCCAGCTCAGGAGACCCAGTACTTC.

The V and J genes are TRBV6-5 and TRBJ2-7; D perhaps matches TRBD1 (6 bases). This CDR3 has 15 amino acids. Looked up from germline, CDR1 is MNHEY and CDR2 is SVGAGI. Between the trimmed V and J ends, which lost 0 bases and 0 bases, there was a span of 9 bases. CDR3 loop: CASSYSARGSYEQYF. The CDR3 DNA reads TGTGCCAGCAGTTACTCCGCCAGGGGCTCCTACGAGCAGTACTTC.

The chain recombines TRBV12-3 or TRBV12-4 with TRBJ1-2; TRBD1 matches at 9 bases. With V trimmed by 6 bases and J by 9 bases, 5 bases remained unmatched. The CDR3 length is 12 residues. The CDR3 coding sequence is TGTGCCAGCAGCCCGGGACAGGGCCGCTACACCTTC. Protein sequence: CASSPGQGRYTF.

The chain joins TRBV7-3 to TRBJ2-2; D is perhaps TRBD1 (5 bases). The CDR3 sequence is 14 residues long. Per the germline V gene, CDR1 is SGHTA and CDR2 is FQGTGA. Trimming removed 5 bases at V and 1 base at J, with 8 bases between. DNA of the CDR3: TGTGCCAGCAGCCCGACAGAGAACACCGGGGAGCTGTTTTTT. It yields the protein CASSPTENTGELFF.

The chain joins TRBV9 to TRBJ1-4; tentatively, D is TRBD1 (5 bases). With 6 bases removed from V and 7 bases from J, the gap between germline ends came to 19 bases. CDR3 length: 15 residues. Germline V gene lookup returns CDR1 SGDLS and CDR2 YYNGEE. CDR3 nucleotide sequence: TGTGCCAGCAACCGGGCGGGCCAGGGAGGTGAAAAACTGTTTTTT. It codes for CASNRAGQGGEKLFF.

The genes are TRBV6-5 and TRBJ2-3, with 8 bases fitting TRBD2. The J segment lost 8 bases and the V segment lost 8 bases, leaving 12 bases of the junction unmatched. CDR3 length: 14 amino acids. CDR1 and CDR2 (germline): MNHEY, SVGAGI. The CDR3, as DNA: TGTGCCAGCTCCCCAAGCGGGGGAGTGGGTACGCAGTATTTT. It codes for CASSPSGGVGTQYF.

V usage is TRBV10-2 and J usage is TRBJ1-2, with TRBD1 as a possible D gene (6 bases). V was clipped by 5 bases and J by 3 bases, with 10 bases between them. The CDR3 contains 13 residues. Germline CDR1 is WSHSY and CDR2 is SAAADI. CDR3 sequence: CASSPGTYYGYTF. The CDR3 bases are TGCGCCAGCAGTCCAGGGACATACTATGGCTACACCTTC.